This T cell receptor beta chain was captured in a study of cytomegalovirus exposure and HLA in healthy donors. Note on this clone: Its antigen remains unknown.

The study's findings and limits: There were some V segments, including TRBV6-2 and TRBV6-3, excluded as indistinguishable. Among the sequence variants, a highly shared cluster was likely an artifact of sequencing. As a later analysis revealed, most CMV-associated TCR beta chains appeared HLA-restricted.

This PCR relied on a set of 60 Vbeta primers and 13 Jbeta primers. Only in-frame clones appear in the TCRdb table, and some are missing; sequencing was by immunoSEQ multiplex PCR. The table records 90,000 to 100,000 clones, about 72% of them present only once. Germline V gene sequence: CDR1 LGHNA, CDR2 YNFKEQ. CDR3 length: 13 residues. The V end was cut by 4 bases, the J end by 0 bases, with 4 bases between. The J gene is TRBJ1-5, the V gene TRBV4-2; D is unclear. The sequenced sample was PBMCs. The TCR comes from a woman in her sixties in good health and CMV-seropositive. The CDR3 loop is CASSRSSNQPQHF. The CDR3 DNA reads TGTGCCAGCAGCCGGAGTAGCAATCAGCCCCAGCATTTT.